Listed here are 10 T cell receptor beta chains from one sample, sequenced in a study of T-cell memory formation after mild COVID-19. MiXCR was run by TCRdb on the 5' RACE reads, yielding one entry per CDR3 protein. The table shows about 390,000 distinct CDR3 sequences, with 15% to 20% occurring only once. The sequenced material came from PBMCs or a T cell subset sorted from them (not recorded which). These receptors all stem from a man between 18 and 29 years old who had mild COVID-19 (a few samples of this study predate the infection). Cell type and time point are not known.

This clonotype was observed a handful of times. This sequence joins TRBV6-2 or TRBV6-3 and TRBJ1-1; no reliable D call. Trimming removed 3 bases at V and 8 bases at J, with 10 bases between. Germline V CDR1 and CDR2: MNHEY, SVGEGT. There are 12 residues in the CDR3. This CDR3 is CASSYATSEAFF. Here the CDR3 DNA reads TGTGCCAGCAGTTATGCGACCTCGGAAGCTTTCTTT.

The chain uses TRBV7-3 and TRBJ2-5; TRBD2 is a possible D gene (7 bases). The V gene lost 5 bases and the J gene lost 3 bases, with 13 bases spanning the gap. CDR3 length: 14 amino acids. Germline loops: CDR1 SGHTA, CDR2 FQGTGA. The CDR3 DNA reads as TGTGCCAGCAGCCCGGGGGGCTCAGAAGAGACCCAGTACTTC. It codes for CASSPGGSEETQYF. Full variable domain (rest looked up from reference TRBV7-3 and TRBJ2-5): GAGVSQTPSNKVTEKGKYVELRCDPISGHTALYWYRQSLGQGPEFLIYFQGTGAADDSGLPNDRFFAVRPEGSVSTLKIQRTERGDSAVYLCASSPGGSEETQYFGPGTRLLVL.

This clonotype was counted only a few times. The chain has TRBV18 and TRBJ2-1; 8 positions agree with TRBD2. V shed 3 bases, J shed 9 bases, and the junction held 10 bases outside the gene matches. CDR1 and CDR2 from the germline V gene are KGHSH and LQKENI. This CDR3 is 15 amino acids long. CDR3 sequence reads: CASSPPGLDLGEQFF. CDR3 DNA sequence: TGTGCCAGCTCACCCCCGGGACTAGACCTCGGTGAGCAGTTCTTC.

This clonotype appeared a few times. The rearrangement uses TRBV15 and TRBJ1-1; D is unresolved. The germline V and J ends were trimmed by 0 bases and 10 bases, with 21 bases remaining between them. CDR1 and CDR2 (germline): LNHNV, YYDKDF (reference sequence). The CDR3 has 16 amino acids. The CDR3: CATSRDHVFGLSGAFF. As DNA, the CDR3 is TGTGCCACCAGCAGAGATCATGTCTTCGGATTAAGCGGAGCTTTCTTT.

Here the CDR3 reads CASSLAIPRLAGGQNEQFF. CDR3 sequence (DNA): TGTGCCAGCAGCTTAGCGATCCCCCGACTAGCGGGGGGGCAAAATGAGCAGTTCTTC. The rearrangement uses TRBV7-6 and TRBJ2-1; 14 nucleotides align to TRBD2. CDR1 and CDR2 (germline): SGHVS, FNYEAQ. V trimming: 0 bases; J trimming: 7 bases; junction bases outside the gene matches: 11. The CDR3 is made up of 19 amino acids.

The chain carries TRBV9 and TRBJ1-3, with D possibly being TRBD1 (5 bases). The CDR3 runs to 13 residues. Between the trimmed V and J ends, which lost 0 bases and 9 bases, there was a span of 10 bases. Germline V gives CDR1 SGDLS, CDR2 YYNGEE. Here the CDR3 DNA reads TGTGCCAGCAGCGTAGGACAGCTCGGCACCATATATTTT. Translation: CASSVGQLGTIYF.

This clonotype turned up a few times. The CDR3 loop reads CASSSRTSGVRQTQYF. The CDR3 region has the DNA TGCGCCAGCAGCTCGAGGACTAGCGGGGTCCGGCAGACCCAGTACTTC. The chain couples TRBV5-1 to TRBJ2-5; the match to TRBD2 covers 12 bases. J gave up 6 bases and V 3 bases, and 9 bases lay outside the gene matches. Germline V CDR1 and CDR2: SGHRS, YFSETQ. The CDR3 length is 16 residues.

This clonotype has just a few counts. This rearrangement joins TRBV7-2 to TRBJ2-2; D gene unclear. This CDR3 comprises 12 residues. Germline CDR1 SGHTA, CDR2 FQGNSA. Trimming pared 11 bases from V and 3 bases from J, leaving 10 bases between. CDR3 in amino acids: CAGSVYTGELFF. The CDR3 DNA is TGTGCCGGATCAGTCTACACCGGGGAGCTGTTTTTT.

This chain joins TRBV4-1 and TRBJ2-1; TRBD2 matches at 9 bases. The germline V gene encodes CDR1 MGHRA and CDR2 YSYEKL. Trimming took 2 bases from V and 6 from J; bases not matched to a gene: 11. The CDR3 spans 17 residues. CDR3 protein: CASSQSVSSGGINEQFF. DNA for the CDR3: TGCGCCAGCAGCCAAAGTGTATCCAGCGGGGGGATCAATGAGCAGTTCTTC.

This clonotype appeared a few times. The CDR3 bases are TGCAGCGTTCGGGGGCCCTACGAGCAGTACTTC. This translates into CSVRGPYEQYF. V and J are TRBV29-1 and TRBJ2-7, with D perhaps being TRBD1 or TRBD2 (6 bases each). CDR3 length: 11 amino acids. V lost 5 bases to trimming and J lost 2 bases, with 7 bases between them. Germline CDR1 is SQVTM and CDR2 is ANQGSEA.